This T cell receptor beta chain was identified in a study of T cells after posttransplantation cyclophosphamide. Study-wide results and caveats: Recipient CMV seropositivity and CMV reactivation strongly tracked TRB clonality. Blood and skin or GI T cell repertoires showed limited TRB overlap. Donor CD8+ memory clones often dominated recipient blood repertoires at later times.

Data came from immunoSEQ multiplex PCR; TCRdb stores just in-frame clones and leaves some out. The data show about 31,000 clones, just over 90% seen once. Cells defined as naive were viable CD3+CD4+ or CD3+CD8+ and CCR7+CD45RA+CD45RO-CD95-CD27+CD28+. This related bone marrow graft donor gave peripheral blood on the day of marrow donation. Notes on this clone: The antigen is undetermined.

The CDR3 has 15 residues. In germline, CDR1 is SGHTA, CDR2 FQGTGA. V trimming: 5 bases; J trimming: 2 bases; junction bases outside the gene matches: 5. The chain carries TRBV7-3 and TRBJ2-2; 7 positions agree with TRBD1. Material: naive CD4+ T cells sorted from PBMCs. The source is a woman aged 60-70 years in good health, CMV-negative, and a related stem cell transplant donor. DNA of the CDR3: TGTGCCAGCAGCCAGGACAGGACCAACACCGGGGAGCTGTTTTTT. Protein sequence: CASSQDRTNTGELFF.